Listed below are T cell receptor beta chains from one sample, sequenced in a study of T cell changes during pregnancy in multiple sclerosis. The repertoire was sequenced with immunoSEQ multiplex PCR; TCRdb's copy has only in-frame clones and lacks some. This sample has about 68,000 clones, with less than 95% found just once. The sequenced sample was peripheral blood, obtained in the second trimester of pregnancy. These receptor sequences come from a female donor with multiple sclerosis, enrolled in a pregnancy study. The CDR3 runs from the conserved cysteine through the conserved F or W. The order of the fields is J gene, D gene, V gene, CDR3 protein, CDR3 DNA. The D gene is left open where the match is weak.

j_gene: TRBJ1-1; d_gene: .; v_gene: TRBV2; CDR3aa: CASGGQVNTEAFF; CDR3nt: TGTGCCAGCGGGGGCCAGGTGAACACTGAAGCTTTCTTT
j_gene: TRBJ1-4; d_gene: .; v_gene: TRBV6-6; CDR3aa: CASSYIGRGGNEKLFF; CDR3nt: TGTGCCAGCAGTTACATTGGAAGAGGAGGGAATGAAAAACTGTTTTTT
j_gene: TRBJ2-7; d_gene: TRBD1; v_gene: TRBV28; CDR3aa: CASSLDRVRHEQYF; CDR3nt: TGTGCCAGCAGCCTTGACAGGGTTCGCCACGAGCAGTACTTC
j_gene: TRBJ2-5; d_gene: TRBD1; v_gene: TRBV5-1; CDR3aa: CASSPSGQGRETQYF; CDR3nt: TGCGCCAGCAGCCCATCGGGACAGGGGAGGGAGACCCAGTACTTC
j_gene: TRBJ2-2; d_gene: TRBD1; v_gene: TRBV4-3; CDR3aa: CASSPALGQGLPGELFF; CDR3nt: TGCGCCAGCAGCCCAGCGTTAGGACAGGGGTTACCCGGGGAGCTGTTTTTT
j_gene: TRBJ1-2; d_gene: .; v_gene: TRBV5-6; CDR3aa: CASSLRKGLGGYTF; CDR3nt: TGTGCCAGCAGCTTGCGTAAGGGACTTGGGGGCTACACCTTC
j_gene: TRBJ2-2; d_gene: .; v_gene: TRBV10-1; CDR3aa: CASSESGQGQWTGELFF; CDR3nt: TGCGCCAGCAGTGAGTCGGGGCAGGGGCAGTGGACCGGGGAGCTGTTTTTT
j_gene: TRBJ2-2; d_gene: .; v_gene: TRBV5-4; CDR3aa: CASSLVSGELFF; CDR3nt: TGTGCCAGCAGCTTGGTCTCCGGGGAGCTGTTTTTT
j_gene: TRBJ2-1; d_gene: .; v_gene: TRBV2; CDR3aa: CASSSPLDNEQFF; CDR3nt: TGTGCCAGCAGTTCCCCCCTAGACAATGAGCAGTTCTTC
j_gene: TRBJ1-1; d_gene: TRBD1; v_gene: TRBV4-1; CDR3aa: CASSRHVQGLKTEAFF; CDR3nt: TGCGCCAGCAGCCGGCACGTACAGGGGTTAAAGACTGAAGCTTTCTTT
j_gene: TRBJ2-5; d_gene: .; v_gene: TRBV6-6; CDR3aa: CASSSTALTQYF; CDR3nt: TGTGCCAGCAGTTCGACTGCGCTGACCCAGTACTTC
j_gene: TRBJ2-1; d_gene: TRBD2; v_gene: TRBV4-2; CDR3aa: CASSTGLAGGVNEQFF; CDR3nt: TGTGCCAGCAGCACGGGGCTAGCGGGGGGGGTTAATGAGCAGTTCTTC
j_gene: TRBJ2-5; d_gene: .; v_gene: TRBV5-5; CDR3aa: CASSFDTGTAQGTQYF; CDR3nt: TGTGCCAGCAGCTTCGATACCGGGACGGCACAGGGGACCCAGTACTTC
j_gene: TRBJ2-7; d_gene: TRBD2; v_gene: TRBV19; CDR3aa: CASRAGGRSEQYF; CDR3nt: TGTGCCAGTCGAGCGGGGGGGCGGAGTGAGCAGTACTTC
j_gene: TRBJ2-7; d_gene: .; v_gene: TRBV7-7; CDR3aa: CASSPQVSPTYEQYF; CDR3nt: TGTGCTAGCAGCCCTCAGGTTTCCCCTACCTACGAGCAGTACTTC
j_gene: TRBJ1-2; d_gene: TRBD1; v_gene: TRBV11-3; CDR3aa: CASSPQGQYYGYTF; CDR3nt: TGTGCCAGCAGCCCGCAGGGACAGTACTATGGCTACACCTTC
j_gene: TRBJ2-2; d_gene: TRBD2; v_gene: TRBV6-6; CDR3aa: CASSYQRGGTGELFF; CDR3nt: TGTGCCAGCAGTTACCAGCGGGGGGGCACCGGGGAGCTGTTTTTT